The clone carrying this T cell receptor beta chain was seen only a few times. The data were taken from a study of T cells in Graves' hyperthyroidism and ophthalmopathy. Trimming at V came to 4 bases and at J to 6 bases, leaving 6 bases not matched to a gene. Looked up from germline, CDR1 is LGHNA and CDR2 is YNFKEQ. The CDR3 is 14 amino acids. Template material for amplifying TCR beta CDR3 regions consisted of RNA transcripts. A set of HTBI primers served as the primers for a first-round RT-PCR of the TCR CDR3. From the multiplex PCR reads, TCRdb called clonotypes with MiXCR, one entry per CDR3 protein. The data show approximately 430,000 distinct CDR3 sequences, with about 15% seen just once and about 13% held by the top ten.

This chain joins TRBV4-2 and TRBJ1-5; TRBD1 agrees at 7 bases. Sequencing was done on a sample of blood. This TCR derives from a man aged 18 to 35 with Graves' ophthalmopathy. The CDR3 DNA reads TGTGCCAGCAGCCCAGACAGGGCCACTCAGCCCCAGCATTTT. Translation gives CASSPDRATQPQHF.